These 32 T cell receptor beta chains share one sample of origin, sequenced in a study of CD8 T cells in Susac syndrome. cDNA came from around 0.5 to 1 ug RNA primed by random hexamers. TCRdb reprocessed the immunoSEQ multiplex PCR reads with MiXCR, giving one entry per CDR3 protein. Of about 180,000 distinct CDR3 sequences listed, 90% to 96% are singletons. The material sequenced was CD4+ T cells from PBMCs. Receptors originate from a human donor with Susac syndrome.

This chain connects TRBV3-1 to TRBJ2-7; 7 bases are a match to TRBD2. The V segment lost 1 base and the J segment 3 bases; nucleotides outside the gene matches: 0. The CDR3 spans 13 residues. Germline V gene sequence: CDR1 LGHDT, CDR2 YNNKEL (reference sequence). In nucleotides, the CDR3 is TGTGCCAGCAGCCAAGGCGGGGGCTACGAGCAGTACGTC. It yields the protein CASSQGGGYEQYV.

This chain joins TRBV18 and TRBJ2-5, with no clear D. The CDR3 consists of 13 residues. Germline V gene data show CDR1 as KGHSH and CDR2 as LQKENI. With 2 bases removed from V and 4 bases from J, the gap between germline ends came to 8 bases. CDR3 sequence: CASSPADRETQYF. CDR3 DNA: TGTGCCAGCTCACCAGCGGATCGAGAGACCCAGTACTTC.

This sequence joins TRBV14 and TRBJ2-1; the match to TRBD1 covers 10 bases. V lost 2 bases to trimming and J lost 4 bases; unmatched junction nucleotides: 5. This CDR3 comprises 16 residues. Germline V lookup: CDR1 SGHDN, CDR2 FVKESK. Here the CDR3 reads CASSQQPGQGYNEQFF. The CDR3 nucleotides are TGTGCCAGCAGCCAACAACCGGGACAGGGGTACAATGAGCAGTTCTTC.

V and J are TRBV4-3 and TRBJ2-1; no definite D call. Germline V gene sequence: CDR1 LGHNA, CDR2 YSLEER. V lost 2 bases, J lost 0 bases, and 11 bases lay in between. The CDR3 contains 16 residues. CDR3 nucleotides: TGCGCCAGCAGCCAATTACCGATGGGCTCCTACAATGAGCAGTTCTTC. Residues: CASSQLPMGSYNEQFF.

This chain joins TRBV5-6 and TRBJ2-2; TRBD1 might be the D (5 bases). Germline values: CDR1 SGHDT, CDR2 YYEEEE. This CDR3 has 14 residues. V dropped 7 bases and J dropped 5 bases, with 15 bases sitting between them. CDR3 protein: CASLRAGWTGELFF. The CDR3, as DNA: TGTGCCAGCCTCCGGGCAGGGTGGACCGGGGAGCTGTTTTTT. Filled out from reference TRBV5-6 and TRBJ2-2, the complete variable domain reads DAGVTQSPTHLIKTRGQQVTLRCSPKSGHDTVSWYQQALGQGPQFIFQYYEEEERQRGNFPDRFSGHQFPNYSSELNVNALLLGDSALYLCASLRAGWTGELFFGEGSRLTVL.

The rearrangement joins TRBV27 to TRBJ2-6; D is unclear. The V and J ends lost 4 bases and 4 bases respectively, with 11 bases between them. CDR3 size: 15 residues. Germline CDR1 and CDR2: MNHEY and SMNVEV (reference sequence). This CDR3 reads CASSSSKSGANVLTF. The CDR3 region has the DNA TGTGCCAGCAGTTCTTCAAAATCCGGGGCCAACGTCCTGACTTTC.

The chain combines TRBV7-9 with TRBJ2-3, with D perhaps matching TRBD1 (5 bases). V was shortened by 5 bases and J by 1 base, with 10 bases between the two germline ends. The germline gives CDR1 SEHNR, CDR2 FQNEAQ (reference sequence). The CDR3 has 14 residues. The CDR3: CASSHKGGTDTQYF. The DNA of the CDR3 is TGTGCCAGCAGCCACAAAGGGGGCACAGATACGCAGTATTTT. The variable domain in full, completed from reference TRBV7-9 and TRBJ2-3, reads DTGVSQNPRHKITKRGQNVTFRCDPISEHNRLYWYRQTLGQGPEFLTYFQNEAQLEKSRLLSDRFSAERPKGSFSTLEIQRTEQGDSAMYLCASSHKGGTDTQYFGPGTRLTVL.

This clonotype appeared a single time. The rearrangement links TRBV27 to TRBJ2-5; 7 bases fit TRBD1. This CDR3 comprises 17 residues. The V gene end was trimmed by 2 bases and the J gene end by 0 bases; junction bases not matched to a gene: 9. Germline V gene lookup returns CDR1 MNHEY and CDR2 SMNVEV (reference sequence). CDR3 amino acids: CASSLRTGRAYQETQYF. As DNA, the CDR3 is TGTGCCAGCAGTTTACGGACAGGCCGGGCGTACCAAGAGACCCAGTACTTC.

The chain has TRBV12-3 or TRBV12-4 and TRBJ1-2; no reliable D call. Trimming took 5 bases from V and 3 from J, leaving 4 bases between them. This CDR3 is 11 amino acids long. The CDR3 bases are TGTGCCAGCAGTCGGGACTATGGCTACACCTTC. Translated: CASSRDYGYTF.

The chain uses TRBV6-6 and TRBJ2-1, with D maybe TRBD2 (6 bases). The V and J ends lost 6 bases and 9 bases respectively, with 18 bases between them. The CDR3 has 14 amino acids. CDR1 is MNHNY and CDR2 is SVGAGI in the germline V gene (reference sequence). The CDR3, as DNA: TGTGCCAGCAGGGTAGGGACTCCGGGTGGTGAGCAGTTCTTC. Translating it yields CASRVGTPGGEQFF.

This rearrangement joins TRBV3-1 to TRBJ1-5; 9 nucleotides line up with TRBD1. Germline CDR1 LGHDT, CDR2 YNNKEL (reference sequence). The CDR3 has 16 amino acids. Unmatched junction bases numbered 6, after V lost 0 bases and J lost 6 bases. The chain's CDR3 is CASSQDPGTGLQPQHF. CDR3 DNA sequence: TGTGCCAGCAGCCAAGATCCTGGGACAGGGCTTCAGCCCCAGCATTTT.

This rearrangement joins TRBV24-1 to TRBJ2-1; possible D gene TRBD2, 5 bases. Trimming shortened V by 3 bases and J by 6 bases, and 11 bases separated the two germline ends. The germline V gene has CDR1 KGHDR and CDR2 SFDVKD. This CDR3 is built from 14 residues. CDR3 nucleotides: TGTGCCACCAGTGATGTGAGGGCCGTCAATGAGCAGTTCTTC. Protein: CATSDVRAVNEQFF.

The V call is TRBV29-1, the J call TRBJ2-7; D might be TRBD1 (5 bases). Trimming took off 4 bases at V and 5 bases at J, with 12 bases between the two ends. Germline lookup yields CDR1 SQVTM and CDR2 ANQGSEA. The CDR3 runs 12 residues. DNA of the CDR3: TGCAGCGTTGTCCCAGGGCAGAACGAGCAGTACTTC. Protein product: CSVVPGQNEQYF.

This chain joins TRBV5-6 and TRBJ2-7; no clear D. V dropped 3 bases and J dropped 0 bases, with 7 bases sitting between them. Germline V CDR1 and CDR2: SGHDT, YYEEEE. The CDR3 spans 13 residues. The CDR3 nucleotides are TGTGCCAGCAGCTCGCACTACTCCTACGAGCAGTACTTC. Its protein product is CASSSHYSYEQYF.

The V call is TRBV2, the J call TRBJ2-7, with a possible D match to TRBD1 (6 bases). The germline V and J ends were trimmed by 5 bases and 3 bases, with 14 bases remaining between them. In germline, CDR1 is SNHLY, CDR2 FYNNEI. The CDR3 is made up of 14 amino acids. The CDR3 reads CASSRDNVDYEQYV. Here the CDR3 DNA reads TGTGCCAGCAGTAGGGACAACGTCGACTACGAGCAGTACGTC.

This chain links TRBV29-1 with TRBJ2-1; TRBD2 aligns across 7 bases. This CDR3 region has 13 residues. CDR1 SQVTM and CDR2 ANQGSEA come from the germline V gene. J gave up 5 bases and V 3 bases, and 4 bases lay outside the gene matches. DNA for the CDR3: TGCAGCGTTGAGGGACTATCGAACAATGAGCAGTTCTTC. Translation gives CSVEGLSNNEQFF.

The genes are TRBV29-1 and TRBJ2-2, with TRBD2 identical over 8 bases. Germline V gene lookup returns CDR1 SQVTM and CDR2 ANQGSEA. This CDR3 comprises 14 residues. The V segment lost 6 bases and the J segment 4 bases; nucleotides outside the gene matches: 7. The DNA of the CDR3 is TGCAGCGTCCGTAGCGGGATTGTCACCGGGGAGCTGTTTTTT. Translation gives CSVRSGIVTGELFF.

This clonotype was seen just once. The CDR3 DNA reads as TGTGCCAGCAGCCTTCAATCGGGCCCTCAAGAGACCCAGTACTTC. Translation gives CASSLQSGPQETQYF. The chain is built from TRBV7-9 and TRBJ2-5; D ambiguous. V was pared by 5 bases and J by 2 bases, with 15 bases between. The germline CDR1 and CDR2 sequences are SEHNR and FQNEAQ (reference sequence). This CDR3 spans 15 amino acids.

The genes are TRBV12-3 or TRBV12-4 and TRBJ2-5; 14 nucleotides align to TRBD2. The CDR3 is 15 amino acids. V was pared by 6 bases and J by 6 bases, with 6 bases of the junction left unmatched. This CDR3 reads CASSGTSGSSKTQYF. For the CDR3, the DNA is TGTGCCAGCAGCGGGACTAGCGGGAGTTCAAAGACCCAGTACTTC.

The V gene is TRBV3-1, the J gene TRBJ1-1; D ambiguous. Trimming stripped 2 bases from V and 6 bases from J, with 7 bases between. CDR1 LGHDT and CDR2 YNNKEL come from the germline V gene (reference sequence). This CDR3 is built from 12 residues. The CDR3 coding sequence is TGTGCCAGCAGCCAATTTGGGGCTGAAGCTTTCTTT. This sequence encodes CASSQFGAEAFF.

This clonotype came up once. This rearrangement joins TRBV4-1 to TRBJ2-6, with TRBD1 as a possible D gene (6 bases). Germline values: CDR1 MGHRA, CDR2 YSYEKL. This CDR3 comprises 16 residues. Trimming took 0 bases from V and 3 from J, leaving 9 bases between them. The CDR3: CASSQEGTFGANVLTF. In DNA form, the CDR3 reads TGCGCCAGCAGCCAAGAGGGGACATTTGGGGCCAACGTCCTGACTTTC.

The chain employs TRBV30 and TRBJ2-7, with 10 positions matching TRBD1. The V gene's germline CDR1 is GTSNPN and CDR2 SVGIG (reference sequence). The V segment lost 5 bases and the J segment 9 bases; nucleotides outside the gene matches: 10. CDR3 length equals 13 residues. CDR3 loop: CAWSGTGDTGQYF. The CDR3 coding sequence is TGTGCCTGGTCCGGGACAGGGGATACGGGGCAGTACTTC.

The gene calls are TRBV2 and TRBJ2-3; D remains unclear. The CDR3 totals 15 residues. The germline V gene has CDR1 SNHLY and CDR2 FYNNEI. The V and J ends lost 1 base and 1 base respectively, with 9 bases between them. The CDR3 here is CASSEGLGGTDTQYF. The CDR3 nucleotides are TGTGCCAGCAGTGAAGGACTCGGCGGCACAGATACGCAGTATTTT.

CDR3 amino acids: CSAVSGGGTEAFF. CDR3 nucleotide sequence: TGCAGCGCAGTTTCGGGAGGGGGGACTGAAGCTTTCTTT. V usage is TRBV29-1 and J usage is TRBJ1-1; possibly TRBD1 for D (6 bases). Trimming removed 7 bases from V and 5 bases from J, with 17 bases in between. CDR1 SQVTM and CDR2 ANQGSEA come from the germline V gene. CDR3 size: 13 residues. Complete variable domain (other parts from reference TRBV29-1 and TRBJ1-1): SAVISQKPSRDICQRGTSLTIQCQVDSQVTMMFWYRQQPGQSLTLIATANQGSEATYESGFVIDKFPISRPNLTFSTLTVSNMSPEDSSIYLCSAVSGGGTEAFFGQGTRLTVV.

This clonotype was found once. The chain couples TRBV2 to TRBJ2-7, with D unresolved. Germline CDR1 is SNHLY and CDR2 is FYNNEI. Between the trimmed V and J ends, which lost 3 bases and 6 bases, there was a span of 12 bases. The CDR3 length is 13 residues. CDR3 in amino acids: CASSESRRLEQYV. CDR3 sequence (DNA): TGTGCCAGCAGTGAGAGTAGAAGACTCGAGCAGTACGTC.

This chain links TRBV28 with TRBJ1-2; D might be TRBD1 (6 bases). Trimming cost V 7 bases and J 5 bases, with 11 bases left between them. Germline V gene lookup returns CDR1 MDHEN and CDR2 SYDVKM. The CDR3 is 12 residues long. The CDR3 region is CASTTGVYGYTF. The CDR3 nucleotides read TGTGCCAGCACGACAGGAGTTTATGGCTACACCTTC.

CDR3: CASSISTDTQYF. CDR3 coding DNA: TGTGCCAGTAGTATCTCGACGGATACGCAGTATTTT. V gene TRBV19 combines with J gene TRBJ2-3; the D is unclear. Germline V gives CDR1 LNHDA, CDR2 SQIVND (reference sequence). The CDR3 runs to 12 residues. V lost 3 bases to trimming and J lost 6 bases, with 7 bases between them. The entire variable domain, with the rest obtained from reference TRBV19 and TRBJ2-3, is as follows: DGGITQSPKYLFRKEGQNVTLSCEQNLNHDAMYWYRQDPGQGLRLIYYSQIVNDFQKGDIAEGYSVSREKKESFPLTVTSAQKNPTAFYLCASSISTDTQYFGPGTRLTVL.

The J gene is TRBJ1-4, the V gene TRBV25-1; perhaps TRBD1 as D (6 bases). V gave up 6 bases and J gave up 4 bases, with 12 bases separating them. The CDR3 is 14 residues long. Germline V gives CDR1 MGHDK, CDR2 SYGVNS. CDR3 DNA: TGTGCCAGCAGCCAGAGGGGGTTTAATGAAAAACTGTTTTTT. Its protein is CASSQRGFNEKLFF. Variable domain in full (rest from reference TRBV25-1 and TRBJ1-4): EADIYQTPRYLVIGTGKKITLECSQTMGHDKMYWYQQDPGMELHLIHYSYGVNSTEKGDLSSESTVSRIRTEHFPLTLESARPSHTSQYLCASSQRGFNEKLFFGSGTQLSVL.

The genes are TRBV5-4 and TRBJ2-5; 9 bases line up with TRBD1. The length of the CDR3 is 15 residues. V gave up 4 bases and J gave up 4 bases; unmatched junction bases: 8. Germline-derived CDR1 and CDR2 are SGHNT and YYREEE (reference sequence). The CDR3 sequence: CASSPSGTGSETQYF. CDR3 DNA: TGTGCCAGCAGCCCATCCGGGACAGGGTCAGAGACCCAGTACTTC.

This rearrangement joins TRBV15 to TRBJ2-2; TRBD1 matches at 7 bases. Germline V CDR1 and CDR2: LNHNV, YYDKDF (reference sequence). The J segment lost 5 bases and the V segment lost 0 bases, leaving 6 bases of the junction unmatched. This CDR3 region has 16 residues. The CDR3 DNA reads as TGTGCCACCAGCAGAGAGACAGGGATGTCGACCGGGGAGCTGTTTTTT. This encodes CATSRETGMSTGELFF.

CDR3 protein: CASSPIVEQPYGYTF. CDR3 coding DNA: TGTGCCAGCTCACCTATCGTCGAACAGCCCTATGGCTACACCTTC. This chain uses TRBV18 with TRBJ1-2; D gene ambiguous. From germline, CDR1 is KGHSH and CDR2 LQKENI. The V gene lost 3 bases and the J gene lost 4 bases, with 15 bases spanning the gap. The CDR3 runs 15 residues.

The chain is built from TRBV9 and TRBJ1-3; possible D gene TRBD1, 6 bases. The V gene's germline CDR1 is SGDLS and CDR2 YYNGEE. The CDR3 totals 15 residues. Trimming cost V 0 bases and J 2 bases, with 9 bases left between them. The DNA of the CDR3 is TGTGCCAGCAGCGTAGCGGGGGGCCCTGGAAACACCATATATTTT. Its protein product is CASSVAGGPGNTIYF. Looking up the rest from reference TRBV9 and TRBJ1-3 gives the full variable domain: DSGVTQTPKHLITATGQRVTLRCSPRSGDLSVYWYQQSLDQGLQFLIQYYNGEERAKGNILERFSAQQFPDLHSELNLSSLELGDSALYFCASSVAGGPGNTIYFGEGSWLTVV.